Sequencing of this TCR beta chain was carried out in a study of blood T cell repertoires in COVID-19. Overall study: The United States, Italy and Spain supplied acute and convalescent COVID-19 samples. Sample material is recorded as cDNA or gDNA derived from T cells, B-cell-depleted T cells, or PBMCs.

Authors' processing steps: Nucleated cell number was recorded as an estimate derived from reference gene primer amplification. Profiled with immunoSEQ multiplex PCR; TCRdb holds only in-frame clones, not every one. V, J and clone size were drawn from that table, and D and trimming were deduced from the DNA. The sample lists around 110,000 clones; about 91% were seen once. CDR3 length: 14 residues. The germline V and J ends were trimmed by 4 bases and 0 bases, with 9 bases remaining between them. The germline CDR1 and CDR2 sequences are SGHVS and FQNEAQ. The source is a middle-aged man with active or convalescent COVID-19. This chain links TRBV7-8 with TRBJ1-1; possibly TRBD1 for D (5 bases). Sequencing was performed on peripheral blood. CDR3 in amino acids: CASSSRGLNTEAFF. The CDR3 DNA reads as TGTGCCAGCAGCTCTAGGGGCCTGAACACTGAAGCTTTCTTT.